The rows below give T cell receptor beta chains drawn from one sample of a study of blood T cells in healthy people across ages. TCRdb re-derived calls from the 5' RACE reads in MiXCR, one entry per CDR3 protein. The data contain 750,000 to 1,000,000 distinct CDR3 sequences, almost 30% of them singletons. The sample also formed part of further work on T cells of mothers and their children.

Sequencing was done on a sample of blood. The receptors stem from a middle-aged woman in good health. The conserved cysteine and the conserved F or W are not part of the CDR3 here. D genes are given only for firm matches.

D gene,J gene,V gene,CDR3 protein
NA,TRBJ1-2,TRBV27,ASSSPPDGYT
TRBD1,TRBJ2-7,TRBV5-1,ASSLMKGAFFSEQY
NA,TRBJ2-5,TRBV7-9,ASGFMTRGSQETQY
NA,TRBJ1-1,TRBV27,TSSPLPAGETEAF
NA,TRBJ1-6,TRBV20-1,SAPRNGNSPLH
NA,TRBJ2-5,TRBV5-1,ASSSQGPSRETQY
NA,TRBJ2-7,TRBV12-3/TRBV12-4,ASTRGESSYEQY
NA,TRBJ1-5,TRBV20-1,SAGGPDQPQH
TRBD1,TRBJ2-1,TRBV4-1,ASSQGQGVTYNEQF
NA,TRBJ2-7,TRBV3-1,ASSQWSYEQY
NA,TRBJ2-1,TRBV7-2,ASSIESGTGNNEQF
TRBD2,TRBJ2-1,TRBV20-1,SASLGLAGGTSYNEQF
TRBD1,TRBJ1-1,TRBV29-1,SVHRGETF
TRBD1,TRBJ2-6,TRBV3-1,ASTSRGQGALRANVLT
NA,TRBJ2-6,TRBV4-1,ASSQEGISSGVNVLT
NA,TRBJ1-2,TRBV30,AWSIQGERYGYT
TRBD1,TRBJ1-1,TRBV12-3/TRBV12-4,ASKIRTGGTGTEAF
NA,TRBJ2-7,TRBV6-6,ASSPDRQEQY
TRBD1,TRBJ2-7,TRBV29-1,SAIGGQGGDEQY
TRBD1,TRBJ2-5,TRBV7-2,ASSPARGQGTQY
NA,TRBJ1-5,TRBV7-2,ASSAQGSPQH
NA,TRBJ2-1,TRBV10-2,ASSVRGSERNEQF
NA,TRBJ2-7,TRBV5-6,ASSGSRFSSYEQY
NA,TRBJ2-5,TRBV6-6,ARPYYNGMYQETQY
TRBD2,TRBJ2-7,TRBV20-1,SATARGGASGGRSYEQY
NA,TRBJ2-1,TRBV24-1,ATSDSAGNQPYNEQF
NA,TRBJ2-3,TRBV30,AWSVRGGHNTQY
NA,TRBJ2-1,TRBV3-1,ASSQVAGFDEQF
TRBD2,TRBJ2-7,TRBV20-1,SARDPSKPGGFSYEQY
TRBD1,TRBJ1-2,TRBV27,ASGGQGGLYGYT
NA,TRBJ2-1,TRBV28,ASSSRVMGEQF
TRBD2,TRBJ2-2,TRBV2,ASSQRGSGELF
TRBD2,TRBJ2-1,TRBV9,ASSAGGGSSYNEQF
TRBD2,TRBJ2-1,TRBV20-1,SAGLAGFRNEQF
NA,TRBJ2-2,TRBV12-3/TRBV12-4,ASSRAPNTGELF
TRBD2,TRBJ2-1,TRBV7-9,ASGGSTSGHNNEQF
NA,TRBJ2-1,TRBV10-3,AISQEGEQF
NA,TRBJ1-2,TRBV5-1,ASSLNRAEYGYT
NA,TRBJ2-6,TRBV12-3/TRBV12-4,TSSLDRSSGANVLT
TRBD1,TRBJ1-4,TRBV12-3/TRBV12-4,ASSLRTGRYEKLF
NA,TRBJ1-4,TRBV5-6,ASSEKQGLPNEKLF
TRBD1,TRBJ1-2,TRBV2,ASGDRVVYGYT
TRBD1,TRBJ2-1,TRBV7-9,ASSSDRGGLRVSYNEQF
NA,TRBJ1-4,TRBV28,ASSLGRASTNEKLF
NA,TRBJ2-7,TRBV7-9,ASSDLRGASSYEQY